This entry describes one T cell receptor (beta chain). Which antigen it targets is not known. One base away there is no much larger clone; base qualities are not given. Enrolling through a virtual design, the prospective study's participants ranged in age from about 18 to 100 years and lived across some 22 United States geographic areas. To assign participants to cohorts, the prospective study relied on clinical history that participants themselves reported in a screening survey and a study questionnaire. For ImmuneRACE Cohort 3, a participant was defined as recovered based on two consecutive negative NP/OP PCR tests, clearance by a healthcare professional, or resolution of symptoms. In the prospective study, mobile phlebotomists collected whole blood, serum and a nasopharyngeal or oropharyngeal swab from each participant. Participants in the prospective study had the option to provide additional blood draws and questionnaires over an approximately 2-month period. Blood samples from the prospective study were shipped frozen or at room temperature prior to DNA extraction.

The data belong to a study of blood T cell repertoires in COVID-19 (dated by TCRdb to the early 2020s). Describing the broader study: Samples from collaborators originated in the United States, Italy and Spain and spanned both the acute and convalescent phases of COVID-19. The material from the prospective study consisted of cDNA or gDNA derived from T cells, B-cell-depleted T cells, or PBMCs. Deeply sampled blood TCRbeta repertoires from subjects exposed to, actively infected with, or recovered from COVID-19 were included in the dataset. A freely available public database, intended as a resource for researchers studying the immune response to SARS-CoV-2, is where the repertoires were released. Samples were obtained from the ongoing ImmuneRACE study (first 160 participants) and from about 1,300 subjects provided by 6 global collaborators. Nearly every sample came with metadata listing a de-identified subject ID, COVID-19 status, age in years and sex. HLA class I and class II types, where available, came from metadata supplied by the sample provider rather than from assay-based typing. Broader findings and caveats from the paper: Clinical and demographic metadata were provided uncurated, with the amount varying by source and participant.

TCRbeta CDR3 regions were amplified from genomic DNA using the immunoSEQ Assay, a bias-controlled multiplex PCR. The paper's processing steps were these. Within the assay, amplification of reference gene primers was used to estimate how many nucleated cells each sample contained. To quantify the absolute abundance of each unique TCRbeta CDR3 rearrangement, sequence reads were collapsed and filtered. For each sample, productive Simpson clonality was calculated as the square root of Simpson's diversity index across productive rearrangements. TCRdb mirrors the immuneACCESS table, restricted to in-frame sequences. Some clones are absent from its copies; in checked studies, under half trace to an unresolved V gene, and the reason for the others is unknown. V, J and clone size derive from that table, while D and trimming were established from the DNA sequence. The sample table records 350,000 to 400,000 clones; 88% of these occur just once. About 1.2% of the sample rests with the top ten.

The CDR3 runs 15 residues from the cysteine to the phenylalanine. Of all the DNA, just the CDR3 is kept, 45 bases in frame from base 1. CDR1 SGHDT and CDR2 YYEEEE are derived from the germline V gene. The germline ends are 16 bases apart after V is trimmed by 3 bases and J by 6 bases. The TCR sequence derives from a woman aged 18-35 years who had recovered from COVID-19. The sequence links TRBV5-6 to TRBJ1-5; the D segment could be TRBD1, given 5 matching bases. Sequenced sample: PBMCs or T cells enriched from blood (not recorded which). The CDR3 corresponds to CASSWGVGLSQPQHF. The DNA reads as follows: TGTGCCAGCAGCTGGGGGGTTGGTCTAAGTCAGCCCCAGCATTTT.